This T cell receptor (beta chain) was identified during a study of T-cell reconstitution after alpha-beta-depleted transplantation in children. Study-wide findings and caveats: It was newly produced T cells that mostly accounted for T-cell counts and diversity one year after transplant. The origin of alpha-beta T cells about two months after transplant was reportedly several hundred expanded graft clones.

Preparation of the TCRbeta library was carried out with unique molecular identifiers. Each CDR3 protein gets one entry after TCRdb re-called the PCR reads with MiXCR. The sample consists of roughly 340,000 distinct CDR3 sequences, about 17% of them appearing once. This clonotype has a handful of counts. No antigen is known for it. The TCR originated in a male patient aged 2-10 years who had a stem cell transplant for acute lymphoblastic leukemia, so the T cells may come from the graft donor. The specimen was PBMCs, mostly from graft donor cells, collected 360 days after TCRalphabeta/CD19-depleted stem cell transplant.

In DNA form, the CDR3 reads TGCTCTGGGTTAGGTTGGACCGGGGAGCTGTTTTTT. Its translation is CSGLGWTGELFF. The chain links TRBV29-1 to TRBJ2-2, with D hard to call. This CDR3 contains 12 residues. Per germline, CDR1 SQVTM and CDR2 ANQGSEA.